This entry is about one TCR beta chain. The data belong to a study of cytomegalovirus exposure and HLA in healthy donors. PCR amplification relied on 60 Vbeta primers (plus 13 Jbeta primers). Profiling relied on immunoSEQ multiplex PCR, and the TCRdb table lists in-frame clones only, not all of them. The sample lists fewer than 200,000 clones; around 80% were seen once. Germline CDR1 reads SQVTM; CDR2 reads ANQGSEA. The CDR3 totals 11 residues. This chain links TRBV29-1 with TRBJ1-1; tentative D call: TRBD1 (6 bases). The source material was PBMCs. This clonotype was obtained from a male donor in good health and CMV-seronegative. As DNA, the CDR3 is TGCTCAGGGGCGGTATGGTCGGAAGCTTTCTTT. Translated, it gives CSGAVWSEAFF. Full variable domain (remainder filled in from reference TRBV29-1 and TRBJ1-1): SAVISQKPSRDICQRGTSLTIQCQVDSQVTMMFWYRQQPGQSLTLIATANQGSEATYESGFVIDKFPISRPNLTFSTLTVSNMSPEDSSIYLCSGAVWSEAFFGQGTRLTVV.